Presented here are 12 T cell receptor beta chains from one specimen sequenced in a study of neurological immune-mediated disorders (dated by TCRdb to the late 2010s). The receptor library was made with 5' RACE. The reads were generated on an Illumina HiSeq 2500. The public reads were run again by TCRdb, first through fastp at Q25 and then through MiXCR, and only productive beta chains were kept. CDR3 protein sequences are deduplicated, and each keeps its most common genes and DNA. Counted in this sample were tens of thousands of distinct CDR3 sequences; about a tenth of them appeared once. The ten largest clones take up approximately 21% of the sample. Source material: PBMCs. The receptors here all came from a woman between 40 and 50 years old with HTLV-1-associated myelopathy (HAM/TSP).

This clonotype has a single count. The chain recombines TRBV4-2 with TRBJ2-4, with D possibly matching TRBD1 (6 bases). Trimming cost V 2 bases and J 0 bases, with 14 bases left between them. Germline-derived CDR1 and CDR2 are LGHNA and YNFKEQ. The CDR3 sequence is 17 residues long. The CDR3 loop is CASSQLLEGVAKNIQYF. CDR3 DNA: TGTGCCAGCAGCCAACTCCTAGAGGGGGTAGCCAAAAACATTCAGTACTTC.

The V call is TRBV29-1, the J call TRBJ1-2; TRBD1 is a possible D gene (5 bases). V was cut by 5 bases and J by 5 bases, with 21 bases left in between. Germline V lookup: CDR1 SQVTM, CDR2 ANQGSEA. The CDR3 covers 15 residues. CDR3 protein: CSVWRHGALGYGYTF. CDR3 bases: TGCAGCGTTTGGAGGCATGGGGCCCTTGGTTATGGCTACACCTTC.

This clonotype was seen at least ten times. J is TRBJ1-2 and V is TRBV20-1; TRBD1 might be the D (5 bases). Germline V CDR1 and CDR2: DFQATT, SNEGSKA (reference sequence). Deletions cut 1 base from V and 6 bases from J, with 12 bases between. This CDR3 spans 13 amino acids. The CDR3 here is CSARGGIRDGYTF. The CDR3 coding sequence is TGCAGTGCTAGAGGGGGGATTCGAGATGGCTACACCTTC.

This clonotype was counted many times. This chain joins TRBV5-1 and TRBJ2-2; D may match TRBD1 or TRBD2 (5 bases each). In germline, CDR1 is SGHRS, CDR2 YFSETQ. Trimming left V 0 bases short and J 0 bases short, with 9 bases between. The CDR3 is 16 amino acids. CDR3 residues: CASSLAGTANTGELFF. The DNA of the CDR3 is TGCGCCAGCAGCTTGGCCGGGACGGCGAACACCGGGGAGCTGTTTTTT.

At least ten counts were recorded for this clonotype. The chain recombines TRBV10-3 with TRBJ1-2; 10 nucleotides agree with TRBD1. This CDR3 comprises 13 residues. Germline CDR1 is ENHRY and CDR2 is SYGVKD. The V and J ends lost 6 bases and 6 bases, in that order; junction bases with no gene match: 4. This chain's CDR3 is CAIRGTGDNGYTF. The CDR3 DNA reads TGTGCCATCAGGGGGACAGGGGACAATGGCTACACCTTC.

This clonotype was observed at least ten times. The rearrangement uses TRBV2 and TRBJ1-2, with 7 bases identical to TRBD1. The junction had 3 bases not matched to a gene; V was cut back by 6 bases and J by 2 bases. The CDR3 runs 13 residues. The V gene's germline CDR1 is SNHLY and CDR2 FYNNEI. This chain's CDR3 is CASRLTGNYGYTF. CDR3 DNA: TGTGCCAGCAGGTTGACAGGGAACTATGGCTACACCTTC.

This clonotype appeared many times. The chain is built from TRBV2 and TRBJ2-3; D not resolved. The V gene lost 5 bases and the J gene lost 12 bases, with 12 bases spanning the gap. CDR3 length equals 11 residues. CDR1 is SNHLY and CDR2 is FYNNEI in the germline V gene. CDR3: CASSSIGLQYF. The CDR3 DNA follows: TGTGCCAGCAGTTCGATAGGGTTACAGTATTTT.

This clonotype counts as medium-sized (0.01 to 0.1%). The chain employs TRBV5-6 and TRBJ2-5, with TRBD1 identical over 7 bases. V was clipped by 1 base and J by 3 bases; unmatched bases: 6. This CDR3 has 15 amino acids. Germline-derived CDR1 and CDR2 are SGHDT and YYEEEE. CDR3 sequence: CASSLKTGSEETQYF. CDR3 DNA sequence: TGTGCCAGCAGCTTGAAGACAGGGTCGGAAGAGACCCAGTACTTC.

The table lists this clonotype with many counts. The chain has TRBV7-8 and TRBJ1-2; D is possibly TRBD1 (5 bases). The CDR3 runs 14 residues. Germline CDR1 SGHVS, CDR2 FQNEAQ. V gave up 5 bases and J gave up 2 bases, with 12 bases separating them. The CDR3 nucleotides read TGTGCCAGCAGCGACCGCAGGGTGAACTATGGCTACACCTTC. Translated, it gives CASSDRRVNYGYTF.

This rearrangement joins TRBV11-2 to TRBJ2-3; 8 nucleotides align to TRBD1. The CDR3 has 15 residues. Germline V gene data show CDR1 as SGHAT and CDR2 as FQNNGV. V shed 5 bases, J shed 3 bases, and the junction held 7 bases outside the gene matches. The CDR3 DNA follows: TGTGCCAGCAGCCGGACAGGGATGGATACAGATACGCAGTATTTT. Its protein product is CASSRTGMDTDTQYF. Full variable domain (outside the CDR3, taken from reference TRBV11-2 and TRBJ2-3): EAGVAQSPRYKIIEKRQSVAFWCNPISGHATLYWYQQILGQGPKLLIQFQNNGVVDDSQLPKDRFSAERLKGVDSTLKIQPAKLEDSAVYLCASSRTGMDTDTQYFGPGTRLTVL.

This clonotype was observed many times. Written as DNA, the CDR3 is TGCAGCGTTTGGGGGACAGGGGGTTTTGACGAGCAGTACTTC. This gives the protein CSVWGTGGFDEQYF. V gene TRBV29-1 combines with J gene TRBJ2-7; 11 nucleotides align to TRBD1. V shed 5 bases and J 5 bases; nucleotides not matched to a gene: 8. CDR1 and CDR2 (germline): SQVTM, ANQGSEA. This CDR3 has 14 amino acids.

The sample holds many counts of this clonotype. The chain couples TRBV11-2 to TRBJ1-3; D possibly corresponds to TRBD1 (6 bases). The germline CDR1 and CDR2 sequences are SGHAT and FQNNGV. Trimming removed 5 bases at V and 3 bases at J, with 11 bases between. This CDR3 is 14 amino acids long. The CDR3 nucleotides read TGTGCCAGCAGCCCTATAGGGGGTGGAAACACCATATATTTT. It codes for CASSPIGGGNTIYF.